These 30 T cell receptor beta chains originate from one sample sequenced in a study of blood T cell repertoires in COVID-19. TCRdb keeps only in-frame clones here, not all; method: immunoSEQ multiplex PCR. Of around 280,000 clones in the sample, about 83% are singletons; the top ten hold about 6%. The sequencing input was PBMCs or T cells enriched from blood (not recorded which). All receptors derive from a woman between 40 and 50 years old who had recovered from COVID-19.

In this sample, this clone turned up a few times. V usage is TRBV3-1 (or the pseudogene TRBV3-2) and J usage is TRBJ2-1; D is possibly TRBD2 (6 bases). Per the germline V gene, CDR1 is LGHDT and CDR2 is YNNKEL (reference sequence). The CDR3 is made up of 14 amino acids. Trimming shortened V by 4 bases and J by 2 bases, and 9 bases separated the two germline ends. DNA of the CDR3: TGTGCCAGCAGCCTTAGCGGAGCCTACAATGAGCAGTTCTTC. Its protein is CASSLSGAYNEQFF.

The chain uses TRBV9 and TRBJ1-2, with TRBD1 matching over 10 bases. The V gene end was trimmed by 2 bases and the J gene end by 8 bases; junction bases not matched to a gene: 15. This CDR3 is 17 amino acids long. From germline, CDR1 is SGDLS and CDR2 YYNGEE. DNA of the CDR3: TGTGCCAGCAGCGTGGGACAGGGGCCGCTCCGGTTAAGGGGCTACACCTTC. Amino acid sequence: CASSVGQGPLRLRGYTF.

J is TRBJ2-6 and V is TRBV19; D unresolved. V gave up 6 bases and J gave up 0 bases, with 6 bases separating them. CDR1 and CDR2 (germline): LNHDA, SQIVND (reference sequence). The CDR3 covers 14 residues. The chain's CDR3 is CASSPVSGANVLTF. The CDR3 DNA reads as TGTGCCAGTAGCCCAGTCTCTGGGGCCAACGTCCTGACTTTC. The variable domain in full, completed from reference TRBV19 and TRBJ2-6, reads DGGITQSPKYLFRKEGQNVTLSCEQNLNHDAMYWYRQDPGQGLRLIYYSQIVNDFQKGDIAEGYSVSREKKESFPLTVTSAQKNPTAFYLCASSPVSGANVLTFGAGSRLTVL.

CDR3 sequence: CASSFTGTGGDGNTIYF. The CDR3 DNA sequence: TGCGCCAGCAGCTTTACCGGGACAGGGGGCGATGGAAACACCATATATTTT. V usage is TRBV5-1 and J usage is TRBJ1-3, with 12 bases aligning to TRBD1. V shed 2 bases and J 3 bases; nucleotides not matched to a gene: 6. Germline V gives CDR1 SGHRS, CDR2 YFSETQ. The CDR3 contains 17 residues.

The chain carries TRBV24-1 and TRBJ2-1; D is uncertain. This CDR3 has 14 residues. Trimming cost V 5 bases and J 8 bases, with 15 bases left between them. CDR1 is KGHDR, CDR2 SFDVKD, per germline. The CDR3 DNA follows: TGTGCCACCAGTGCGCTAGACTCTAACCATGAGCAGTTCTTC. Protein sequence: CATSALDSNHEQFF.

The chain has TRBV19 and TRBJ2-3; D uncertain. CDR3 size: 14 residues. CDR1 LNHDA and CDR2 SQIVND come from the germline V gene (reference sequence). Trimming shortened V by 3 bases and J by 1 base, and 8 bases separated the two germline ends. The CDR3 sequence: CASSMSVRTDTQYF. CDR3 coding DNA: TGTGCCAGTAGTATGAGCGTACGCACAGATACGCAGTATTTT. The full variable domain, with the rest looked up from reference TRBV19 and TRBJ2-3, is DGGITQSPKYLFRKEGQNVTLSCEQNLNHDAMYWYRQDPGQGLRLIYYSQIVNDFQKGDIAEGYSVSREKKESFPLTVTSAQKNPTAFYLCASSMSVRTDTQYFGPGTRLTVL.

This clone was recorded once. This sequence joins TRBV12-3 or TRBV12-4 and TRBJ2-7; D is ambiguous. The CDR3 consists of 10 residues. The V end lost 3 bases, the J end lost 6 bases, and 3 bases lay between the germline ends. The CDR3, as DNA: TGTGCCAGCAGTTTTATCGAGCAGTACTTC. Protein product: CASSFIEQYF.

This chain connects TRBV6-2 or TRBV6-3 to TRBJ1-2, with TRBD1 matching over 9 bases. The CDR3 runs to 19 residues. Germline CDR1 and CDR2: MNHEY and SVGEGT. The ends lost 5 bases at V and 5 bases at J; junction bases unmatched: 21. In DNA, the CDR3 is TGTGCCAGCAGTCCAATACCAACCTGGACAGGGGAAAACGATTATGGCTACACCTTC. Residues: CASSPIPTWTGENDYGYTF.

This clone turned up a few times. V gene TRBV2 combines with J gene TRBJ2-7; D is ambiguous. The CDR3 is 16 amino acids. Looked up from germline, CDR1 is SNHLY and CDR2 is FYNNEI. V shed 5 bases and J shed 0 bases, with 17 bases lying between them. CDR3 nucleotides: TGTGCCAGCAGTCTTCCCCCAACCTGGCCCTCCTACGAGCAGTACTTC. Translating it yields CASSLPPTWPSYEQYF.

This clone was counted only a few times. The chain uses TRBV11-2 and TRBJ1-4, with TRBD1 matching over 7 bases. The CDR3 is made up of 16 amino acids. Trimming at V came to 5 bases and at J to 8 bases, leaving 14 bases not matched to a gene. Germline CDR1 is SGHAT and CDR2 is FQNNGV. The CDR3 bases are TGTGCCAGCAGCACTAAGGCGACAGGGACGAAGGAAAAACTGTTTTTT. This encodes CASSTKATGTKEKLFF.

The V and J genes are TRBV2 and TRBJ1-1, with D possibly matching TRBD1 (6 bases). Looked up from germline, CDR1 is SNHLY and CDR2 is FYNNEI. The length of the CDR3 is 14 residues. With 7 bases removed from V and 1 base from J, the gap between germline ends came to 13 bases. The CDR3 bases are TGTGCCAGCAATATGCAGGGGTCGAACACTGAAGCTTTCTTT. Translation: CASNMQGSNTEAFF.

The V gene is TRBV28, the J gene TRBJ2-7, with a possible D match to TRBD2 (5 bases). CDR1 and CDR2 from the germline V gene are MDHEN and SYDVKM. Trimming removed 5 bases from V and 9 bases from J, with 17 bases in between. The CDR3 sequence is 13 residues long. The CDR3 protein is CASSPPEEVGQYF. CDR3 DNA sequence: TGTGCCAGCAGTCCCCCGGAGGAGGTTGGGCAGTACTTC.

The V call is TRBV5-1, the J call TRBJ2-3; weak D call: TRBD2 (5 bases). This CDR3 contains 12 residues. The V gene lost 5 bases and the J gene lost 6 bases, with 10 bases spanning the gap. Germline CDR1 SGHRS, CDR2 YFSETQ. The CDR3 here is CASRLGMDTQYF. CDR3 coding DNA: TGCGCCAGCAGACTAGGGATGGATACGCAGTATTTT.

The chain is built from TRBV7-3 and TRBJ2-7, with no clear D. CDR1 and CDR2 (germline): SGHTA, FQGTGA. Trimming removed 0 bases at V and 1 base at J, with 10 bases between. The length of the CDR3 is 15 residues. For the CDR3, the DNA is TGTGCCAGCAGCTTAACGGGCGACGGTTCCTACGAGCAGTACTTC. Its protein is CASSLTGDGSYEQYF.

The V gene is TRBV5-1, the J gene TRBJ1-4, with unresolved D. Trimming removed 1 base at V and 4 bases at J, with 14 bases between. The CDR3 loop spans 16 amino acids. From germline, CDR1 is SGHRS and CDR2 YFSETQ. The CDR3 region has the DNA TGCGCCAGCAGCTTGATAGGAGCAACGGGTAATGAAAAACTGTTTTTT. It codes for CASSLIGATGNEKLFF.

The chain links TRBV6-5 to TRBJ2-2; 8 nucleotides align to TRBD2. The CDR3 is made up of 14 amino acids. In germline, CDR1 is MNHEY, CDR2 SVGAGI. The trim removed 5 bases at V and 4 bases at J, leaving 3 bases unmatched. The CDR3 DNA sequence: TGTGCCAGCAGTAGCGGGAGAGGCACCGGGGAGCTGTTTTTT. This sequence encodes CASSSGRGTGELFF.

The genes are TRBV5-1 and TRBJ2-2; perhaps TRBD2 as D (5 bases). Per germline, CDR1 SGHRS and CDR2 YFSETQ. V gave up 3 bases and J gave up 1 base, with 10 bases separating them. The CDR3 length is 15 residues. The CDR3 DNA follows: TGCGCCAGCAGCTCCGGGATTCTGAACACCGGGGAGCTGTTTTTT. Amino acids: CASSSGILNTGELFF. Based on the CDR3 plus reference TRBV5-1 and TRBJ2-2, the full variable domain is KAGVTQTPRYLIKTRGQQVTLSCSPISGHRSVSWYQQTPGQGLQFLFEYFSETQRNKGNFPGRFSGRQFSNSRSEMNVSTLELGDSALYLCASSSGILNTGELFFGEGSRLTVL.

The rearrangement joins TRBV19 to TRBJ1-5; 8 nucleotides match TRBD1. This CDR3 has 15 amino acids. CDR1 is LNHDA and CDR2 is SQIVND in the germline V gene (reference sequence). The trim removed 5 bases at V and 0 bases at J, leaving 3 bases unmatched. This chain's CDR3 is CASSAGQVSNQPQHF. In DNA, the CDR3 is TGTGCCAGTAGTGCGGGACAGGTTAGCAATCAGCCCCAGCATTTT.

The rearrangement joins TRBV19 to TRBJ1-1; 7 bases map to TRBD1. After removal of 6 bases from V and 7 bases from J, the junction contained 8 bases not matched to a gene. This CDR3 region has 13 residues. Germline V gives CDR1 LNHDA, CDR2 SQIVND (reference sequence). The CDR3 DNA sequence: TGTGCCAGTAGCAACACCCGGGACAGTGAAGCTTTCTTT. Translated, it gives CASSNTRDSEAFF.

The V call is TRBV15, the J call TRBJ1-2; a weak D match, TRBD1 (6 bases). Germline CDR1 LNHNV, CDR2 YYDKDF (reference sequence). The CDR3 loop spans 15 amino acids. Between the trimmed V and J ends, which lost 3 bases and 9 bases, there was a span of 20 bases. CDR3 coding DNA: TGTGCCACCAGCAGGGGAACGCTAAAAACAGGGAGCTACACCTTC. Translating gives CATSRGTLKTGSYTF.

The chain links TRBV30 to TRBJ2-3; 13 nucleotides match TRBD2. The CDR3 covers 18 residues. Germline V gene sequence: CDR1 GTSNPN, CDR2 SVGIG (reference sequence). With V trimmed by 0 bases and J by 6 bases, 12 bases remained unmatched. The CDR3 DNA reads as TGTGCCTGGAGTGTACGAACCCGGACTAGCGGGAGAGTTGATACGCAGTATTTT. It codes for CAWSVRTRTSGRVDTQYF.

The sample holds a few counts of this clone. The chain has TRBV7-6 and TRBJ2-1, with 7 bases fitting TRBD2. After removal of 3 bases from V and 3 bases from J, the junction contained 8 bases not matched to a gene. There are 16 residues in the CDR3. CDR1 and CDR2 from the germline V gene are SGHVS and FNYEAQ. In nucleotides, the CDR3 is TGTGCCAGCAGCTTTAGTGGGAGGGCGGTCTACAATGAGCAGTTCTTC. It codes for CASSFSGRAVYNEQFF. Using reference TRBV7-6 and TRBJ2-1 for the parts outside the CDR3, the full variable domain is GAGVSQSPRYKVTKRGQDVALRCDPISGHVSLYWYRQALGQGPEFLTYFNYEAQQDKSGLPNDRFSAERPEGSISTLTIQRTEQRDSAMYRCASSFSGRAVYNEQFFGPGTRLTVL.

V and J are TRBV7-9 and TRBJ1-4; no clear D. Deletions cut 8 bases from V and 5 bases from J, with 12 bases between. Germline values: CDR1 SEHNR, CDR2 FQNEAQ (reference sequence). The CDR3 totals 13 residues. The CDR3 loop reads CASALWANEKLFF. The CDR3, as DNA: TGTGCCAGCGCTTTGTGGGCGAATGAAAAACTGTTTTTT.

The V gene is TRBV19, the J gene TRBJ1-2; D gene ambiguous. CDR3 length: 12 residues. V lost 5 bases and J lost 3, with 7 bases in between. Germline values: CDR1 LNHDA, CDR2 SQIVND (reference sequence). The CDR3, as DNA: TGTGCCAGTAGTGCTCAGGACTATGGCTACACCTTC. Protein: CASSAQDYGYTF.

The chain joins TRBV29-1 to TRBJ1-2; TRBD1 matches 9 bases. J lost 4 bases, V lost 4 bases, and 7 bases had no gene match. Per the germline V gene, CDR1 is SQVTM and CDR2 is ANQGSEA. The CDR3 has 14 residues. This CDR3 is CSVGIGTGTYGYTF. CDR3 bases: TGCAGCGTTGGCATAGGGACAGGGACCTATGGCTACACCTTC. The whole variable domain, filled in from reference TRBV29-1 and TRBJ1-2, reads SAVISQKPSRDICQRGTSLTIQCQVDSQVTMMFWYRQQPGQSLTLIATANQGSEATYESGFVIDKFPISRPNLTFSTLTVSNMSPEDSSIYLCSVGIGTGTYGYTFGSGTRLTVV.

The CDR3 DNA is TGTGCCAGCAGCTTAGGGACTAGCGGAGACAATGAGCAGTTCTTC. It specifies CASSLGTSGDNEQFF. V usage is TRBV7-8 and J usage is TRBJ2-1, with TRBD2 matching 10 bases. The V segment lost 1 base and the J segment 5 bases; nucleotides outside the gene matches: 2. CDR3 length: 15 amino acids. CDR1 is SGHVS and CDR2 is FQNEAQ in the germline V gene.

In this sample, this clone turned up once. The rearrangement uses TRBV5-8 and TRBJ1-5, with 7 bases fitting TRBD1. V dropped 4 bases and J dropped 0; count of bases not matched to a gene: 7. CDR1 is SGHTS, CDR2 YDEGEE, per germline. The CDR3 totals 16 residues. CDR3 sequence: CASSMGQTYSNQPQHF. DNA of the CDR3: TGTGCCAGCAGCATGGGACAGACTTATAGCAATCAGCCCCAGCATTTT.

CDR3 sequence reads: CAISFAMSSTDTQYF. The DNA of the CDR3 is TGTGCCATCAGCTTCGCGATGTCTAGCACAGATACGCAGTATTTT. This chain joins TRBV10-3 and TRBJ2-3; D remains unclear. The germline V and J ends were trimmed by 6 bases and 0 bases, with 13 bases remaining between them. Germline V gives CDR1 ENHRY, CDR2 SYGVKD. This CDR3 has 15 residues.

The rearrangement uses TRBV28 and TRBJ2-3; D not certain. Deletions cut 4 bases from V and 2 bases from J, with 10 bases between. The CDR3 is made up of 14 amino acids. The germline V gene encodes CDR1 MDHEN and CDR2 SYDVKM. The CDR3 sequence: CASSSPPLTDTQYF. Written as DNA, the CDR3 is TGTGCCAGCAGTTCGCCGCCACTCACAGATACGCAGTATTTT.

The CDR3 DNA follows: TGTGCCAGCAGCTCAACCCCGACAGGAGAGCAGTTCTTC. Protein product: CASSSTPTGEQFF. The gene calls are TRBV7-9 and TRBJ2-1, with D perhaps TRBD1 (6 bases). This CDR3 spans 13 amino acids. Trimming removed 4 bases from V and 10 bases from J, with 14 bases in between. Germline CDR1 reads SEHNR; CDR2 reads FQNEAQ (reference sequence).